This T cell receptor beta chain is from a study of T-cell memory formation after mild COVID-19. TCRdb processed the 5' RACE reads anew with MiXCR; each CDR3 protein has one entry. The repertoire includes 220,000 or so distinct CDR3 sequences, 9.5% of them detected once, and 3% to 4% sits in the top ten. Study-wide points: CD4/CD8 balance held among clones contracting day 15 to 85, and later expanders leaned CD4+. Mainly in CM and EM were contracting CD4+ clones; CD8+ were in EMRA.

This CDR3 is 14 amino acids long. CDR1 MGHRA and CDR2 YSYEKL come from the germline V gene. Trimming left V 1 base short and J 4 bases short, with 10 bases between. This clonotype was detected ten times or more. Its specificity is unknown. This chain links TRBV4-1 with TRBJ1-2; D not resolved. This clonotype originated in a man aged 18-30 years who had mild COVID-19 (a few samples of this study predate the infection). Cell type and time point are not known. Material: PBMCs or a T cell subset sorted from them (not recorded which). The CDR3 DNA reads as TGCGCCAGCAGCCAAGTGAAGCATTTCTATGGCTACACCTTC. It specifies CASSQVKHFYGYTF.